One and the same sample provided the 28 T cell receptor beta chains below, sequenced in a study of blood T cell repertoires in COVID-19. Repertoires were generated with immunoSEQ multiplex PCR, while TCRdb's copy carries only in-frame clones and drops some. The data contain approximately 250,000 clones, 85% to 90% of them singletons. The sample consisted of PBMCs or T cells enriched from blood (not recorded which). Every receptor here comes from a woman aged 30 to 39 with acute COVID-19.

The V and J genes are TRBV29-1 and TRBJ2-2; TRBD1 aligns across 11 bases. V was clipped by 5 bases and J by 1 base; unmatched bases: 3. Germline CDR1 SQVTM, CDR2 ANQGSEA. This CDR3 has 15 residues. CDR3 loop: CSVLGTGGNTGELFF. In nucleotides, the CDR3 is TGCAGCGTTCTCGGGACAGGGGGGAACACCGGGGAGCTGTTTTTT.

CDR3 amino acids: CSVERPTEFYGYTF. In DNA form, the CDR3 reads TGCAGCGTTGAAAGGCCGACAGAATTTTATGGCTACACCTTC. The chain has TRBV29-1 and TRBJ1-2, with D perhaps matching TRBD1 (5 bases). The CDR3 consists of 14 residues. V was shortened by 2 bases and J by 5 bases, with 15 bases between the two germline ends. Germline CDR1 and CDR2: SQVTM and ANQGSEA.

A few counts support this clone. The V and J genes are TRBV4-1 and TRBJ2-1, with D possibly TRBD2 on 5 matching bases. The germline V and J ends were trimmed by 3 bases and 4 bases, with 16 bases remaining between them. CDR3 size: 16 residues. The germline V gene has CDR1 MGHRA and CDR2 YSYEKL. CDR3 bases: TGCGCCAGCAGCCACCAACGGGAAGACCCATACAATGAGCAGTTCTTC. Its translation: CASSHQREDPYNEQFF.

The CDR3 region has the DNA TGTGCCAGCAGCAAGAACAGGGGGAGGGTAGTAGACTATGGCTACACCTTC. Translating it yields CASSKNRGRVVDYGYTF. V is TRBV14 and J is TRBJ1-2; 8 bases match TRBD1. Germline CDR1 and CDR2: SGHDN and FVKESK. V shed 5 bases, J shed 3 bases, and the junction held 14 bases outside the gene matches. This CDR3 spans 17 amino acids.

V gene TRBV28 combines with J gene TRBJ2-7; 8 bases are shared with TRBD1. With V trimmed by 5 bases and J by 1 base, 7 bases remained unmatched. There are 15 residues in the CDR3. CDR1 and CDR2 from the germline V gene are MDHEN and SYDVKM. The CDR3 reads CASSVTGGRSYEQYF. The CDR3, as DNA: TGTGCCAGCAGTGTAACAGGGGGTCGGTCCTACGAGCAGTACTTC.

The sample holds a few counts of this clone. The gene calls are TRBV30 and TRBJ2-1; D perhaps matches TRBD2 (6 bases). Germline V lookup: CDR1 GTSNPN, CDR2 SVGIG (reference sequence). V lost 2 bases and J lost 6, with 8 bases in between. CDR3 length equals 12 residues. CDR3 residues: CAWSRGINEQFF. The CDR3 DNA reads TGTGCCTGGAGTCGGGGGATCAATGAGCAGTTCTTC. The variable domain in full, completed from reference TRBV30 and TRBJ2-1, reads SQTIHQWPATLVQPVGSPLSLECTVEGTSNPNLYWYRQAAGRGLQLLFYSVGIGQISSEVPQNLSASRPQDRQFILSSKKLLLSDSGFYLCAWSRGINEQFFGPGTRLTVL.

V usage is TRBV19 and J usage is TRBJ1-5, with a weak D call TRBD1 (5 bases). The CDR3 runs 16 residues. V gave up 7 bases and J gave up 7 bases, with 23 bases separating them. Germline CDR1 and CDR2: LNHDA and SQIVND (reference sequence). The CDR3 nucleotides read TGTGCCAGTACCCCCGATCCTCAGGGAAACGGCCAGCCCCAGCATTTT. It specifies CASTPDPQGNGQPQHF.

This clone was counted once. The chain couples TRBV18 to TRBJ2-5; TRBD2 matches at 7 bases. This CDR3 has 14 residues. V was pared by 3 bases and J by 4 bases, with 5 bases of the junction left unmatched. CDR1 is KGHSH and CDR2 is LQKENI in the germline V gene. CDR3 residues: CASSPGEGPETQYF. In DNA, the CDR3 is TGTGCCAGCTCACCCGGGGAGGGGCCAGAGACCCAGTACTTC.

The gene calls are TRBV4-2 and TRBJ2-2; tentative D call: TRBD2 (7 bases). Deletions cut 2 bases from V and 6 bases from J, with 16 bases between. This CDR3 has 16 amino acids. Looked up from germline, CDR1 is LGHNA and CDR2 is YNFKEQ. Written as DNA, the CDR3 is TGTGCCAGCAGCCAAAGGGGGGGAGGAGAACCCGGGGAGCTGTTTTTT. This translates into CASSQRGGGEPGELFF.

This chain connects TRBV6-5 to TRBJ2-2, with 8 nucleotides matching TRBD2. Germline values: CDR1 MNHEY, CDR2 SVGAGI. V lost 5 bases and J lost 7; bases outside the gene matches: 9. There are 15 residues in the CDR3. CDR3 residues: CASSQNPTSGGELFF. CDR3 in DNA: TGTGCCAGCAGTCAGAATCCTACTAGCGGCGGGGAGCTGTTTTTT.

The V gene is TRBV18, the J gene TRBJ1-4, with D perhaps matching TRBD1 (5 bases). Trimming left V 3 bases short and J 8 bases short, with 16 bases between. Germline V gene data show CDR1 as KGHSH and CDR2 as LQKENI. The CDR3 has 15 residues. The CDR3 DNA sequence: TGTGCCAGCTCACCTAGTGGGGACTCGACCGAAAAACTGTTTTTT. Protein: CASSPSGDSTEKLFF.

The chain employs TRBV6-1 and TRBJ1-4; TRBD1 might be the D (5 bases). Trimming shortened V by 3 bases and J by 1 base, and 12 bases separated the two germline ends. Germline loops: CDR1 MNHNS, CDR2 SASEGT. CDR3 length: 16 amino acids. CDR3 bases: TGTGCCAGCAGTGACCCCGCAGGGATAACTAATGAAAAACTGTTTTTT. Amino acids: CASSDPAGITNEKLFF.

This chain joins TRBV28 and TRBJ2-2, with D possibly matching TRBD1 (6 bases). V gave up 5 bases and J gave up 1 base, with 11 bases separating them. Germline CDR1 MDHEN, CDR2 SYDVKM. This CDR3 is built from 15 residues. The CDR3 nucleotides read TGTGCCAGCAGTCCCGGGACACTGAACACCGGGGAGCTGTTTTTT. It translates to CASSPGTLNTGELFF.

The rearrangement uses TRBV3-1 (or the pseudogene TRBV3-2) and TRBJ2-1; the match to TRBD2 covers 13 bases. The CDR3 covers 17 residues. Trimming at V came to 4 bases and at J to 7 bases, leaving 10 bases not matched to a gene. Germline V gene lookup returns CDR1 LGHDT and CDR2 YNNKEL (reference sequence). DNA of the CDR3: TGTGCCAGCAGCCCCTGGACTAGCGGGAGTTCGGGGAATGAGCAGTTCTTC. It translates to CASSPWTSGSSGNEQFF.

The chain employs TRBV5-1 and TRBJ2-7; tentative D call: TRBD1 (6 bases). V lost 5 bases and J lost 4, with 16 bases in between. There are 14 residues in the CDR3. CDR1 is SGHRS and CDR2 is YFSETQ in the germline V gene. The CDR3 DNA is TGCGCCAGCAGTACCGGGACAAACCAATACGAGCAGTACTTC. It translates to CASSTGTNQYEQYF.

J is TRBJ2-2 and V is TRBV14, with unresolved D. V was shortened by 6 bases and J by 3 bases, with 5 bases between the two germline ends. This CDR3 is 12 amino acids long. Germline V gene lookup returns CDR1 SGHDN and CDR2 FVKESK. The CDR3 protein is CASRAYTGELFF. The CDR3 DNA is TGTGCCAGCAGAGCCTACACCGGGGAGCTGTTTTTT.

The chain couples TRBV19 to TRBJ1-5; D not certain. The length of the CDR3 is 12 residues. The germline CDR1 and CDR2 sequences are LNHDA and SQIVND (reference sequence). The ends were cut back, 5 bases at V and 3 bases at J, with 5 bases in the middle. CDR3 sequence reads: CASSYVNQPQHF. CDR3 nucleotide sequence: TGTGCCAGTAGTTATGTCAATCAGCCCCAGCATTTT.

The V gene is TRBV19, the J gene TRBJ1-3; D ambiguous. CDR1 and CDR2 (germline): LNHDA, SQIVND (reference sequence). The V gene lost 11 bases and the J gene lost 4 bases, with 9 bases spanning the gap. This CDR3 is built from 11 residues. CDR3 loop: CAVSGGNTIYF. In DNA, the CDR3 is TGTGCCGTATCAGGAGGAAACACCATATATTTT.

This sequence joins TRBV6-5 and TRBJ2-3; D uncertain. Germline V gene lookup returns CDR1 MNHEY and CDR2 SVGAGI. This CDR3 contains 15 residues. V was pared by 4 bases and J by 0 bases, with 11 bases between. The CDR3 nucleotides are TGTGCCAGCAGTTCCCAGCGATCTAGCACAGATACGCAGTATTTT. As protein: CASSSQRSSTDTQYF.

The chain employs TRBV7-6 and TRBJ2-1, with D tentatively TRBD2 (6 bases). This CDR3 comprises 15 residues. CDR1 and CDR2 from the germline V gene are SGHVS and FNYEAQ. V dropped 4 bases and J dropped 6 bases, with 16 bases sitting between them. CDR3 residues: CASSSGIGGFNEQFF. The CDR3 DNA reads TGTGCCAGCAGCTCAGGGATAGGAGGGTTCAATGAGCAGTTCTTC. Based on the CDR3 plus reference TRBV7-6 and TRBJ2-1, the full variable domain is GAGVSQSPRYKVTKRGQDVALRCDPISGHVSLYWYRQALGQGPEFLTYFNYEAQQDKSGLPNDRFSAERPEGSISTLTIQRTEQRDSAMYRCASSSGIGGFNEQFFGPGTRLTVL.

This chain connects TRBV27 to TRBJ1-1; TRBD1 aligns across 7 bases. The CDR3 has 16 residues. Germline V lookup: CDR1 MNHEY, CDR2 SMNVEV (reference sequence). The V gene end was trimmed by 4 bases and the J gene end by 1 base; junction bases not matched to a gene: 9. The CDR3 region is CASSYLKGAKNTEAFF. The CDR3 bases are TGTGCCAGCAGTTACCTCAAGGGGGCGAAGAACACTGAAGCTTTCTTT.

This chain links TRBV11-3 with TRBJ1-6; D is ambiguous. The V end lost 3 bases, the J end lost 8 bases, and 11 bases lay between the germline ends. Germline-derived CDR1 and CDR2 are SGHNT and YENEEA. The CDR3 has 14 amino acids. The CDR3 DNA follows: TGTGCCAGCAGCTTCGGGTTATCAGATTCACCCCTCCACTTT. Encoded protein: CASSFGLSDSPLHF.

The V gene is TRBV4-1, the J gene TRBJ1-6, with D maybe TRBD1 (6 bases). The CDR3 runs 14 residues. Deletions cut 5 bases from V and 9 bases from J, with 14 bases between. Germline lookup yields CDR1 MGHRA and CDR2 YSYEKL. This CDR3 reads CASSERTEGSPLHF. The CDR3 coding sequence is TGCGCCAGCAGCGAACGGACAGAGGGTTCACCCCTCCACTTT.

The sample holds one count of this clone. The V call is TRBV5-1, the J call TRBJ2-1; D might be TRBD2 (6 bases). The V end lost 0 bases, the J end lost 7 bases, and 8 bases lay between the germline ends. This CDR3 has 13 amino acids. The germline V gene has CDR1 SGHRS and CDR2 YFSETQ. The CDR3 coding sequence is TGCGCCAGCAGCTTGGGAGGGAGGAATGAGCAGTTCTTC. It yields the protein CASSLGGRNEQFF.

This rearrangement joins TRBV19 to TRBJ1-1; D is unresolved. CDR1 is LNHDA and CDR2 is SQIVND in the germline V gene (reference sequence). This CDR3 is built from 11 residues. V lost 6 bases to trimming and J lost 7 bases, with 9 bases between them. CDR3 nucleotides: TGTGCCAGTAGCGGGAGCCTTGAAGCTTTCTTT. Translated: CASSGSLEAFF.

The chain employs TRBV3-1 (or the pseudogene TRBV3-2) and TRBJ1-2, with 8 positions matching TRBD1. V shed 3 bases, J shed 2 bases, and the junction held 5 bases outside the gene matches. In germline, CDR1 is LGHDT, CDR2 YNNKEL (reference sequence). The CDR3 runs 15 residues. Here the CDR3 reads CASSHLRTGNYGYTF. The DNA of the CDR3 is TGTGCCAGCAGCCATCTGCGGACAGGGAACTATGGCTACACCTTC.

The rearrangement links TRBV2 to TRBJ2-1; D is perhaps TRBD1 (6 bases). The CDR3 length is 18 residues. V was clipped by 0 bases and J by 3 bases, with 18 bases between them. Germline assignment: CDR1 SNHLY and CDR2 FYNNEI. The chain's CDR3 is CASSEALGASIVYNEQFF. CDR3 coding DNA: TGTGCCAGCAGTGAAGCGCTGGGGGCTAGCATAGTCTACAATGAGCAGTTCTTC.

J is TRBJ1-6 and V is TRBV7-8; perhaps TRBD1 as D (6 bases). The CDR3 runs 19 residues. CDR1 and CDR2 (germline): SGHVS, FQNEAQ. V lost 5 bases to trimming and J lost 6 bases, with 26 bases between them. The CDR3 sequence: CASSREHRVPLVPNSPLHF. The CDR3 coding sequence is TGTGCCAGCAGCAGAGAGCACAGGGTCCCCTTGGTTCCTAATTCACCCCTCCACTTT.